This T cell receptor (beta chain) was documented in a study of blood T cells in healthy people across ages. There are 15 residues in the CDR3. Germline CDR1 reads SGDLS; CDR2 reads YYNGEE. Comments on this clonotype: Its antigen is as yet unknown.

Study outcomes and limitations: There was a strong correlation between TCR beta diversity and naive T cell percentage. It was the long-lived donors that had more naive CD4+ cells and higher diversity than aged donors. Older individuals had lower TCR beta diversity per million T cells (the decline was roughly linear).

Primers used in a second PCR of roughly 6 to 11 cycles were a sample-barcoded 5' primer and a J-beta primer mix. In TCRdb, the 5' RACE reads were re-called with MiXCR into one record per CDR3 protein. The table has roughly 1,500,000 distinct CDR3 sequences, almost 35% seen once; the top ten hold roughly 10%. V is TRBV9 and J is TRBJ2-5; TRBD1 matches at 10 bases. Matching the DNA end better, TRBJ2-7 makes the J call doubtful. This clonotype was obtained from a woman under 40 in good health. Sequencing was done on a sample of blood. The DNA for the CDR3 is TGTGCCAGCAGCCAGGGGGGACAGGGGATCTACGAGCAGTACTTC. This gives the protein CASSQGGQGIYEQYF.